The T cell receptor beta chain under discussion was sequenced for a study of T cell repertoires in cytomegalovirus infection. V dropped 8 bases and J dropped 2; count of bases not matched to a gene: 13. This CDR3 spans 16 amino acids. MiXCR was run by TCRdb on the reads, yielding one entry per CDR3 protein. This sample has some 400,000 distinct CDR3 sequences, with roughly 31% found just once. This clonotype was seen a few times. J is TRBJ2-1 and V is TRBV5-3; 7 positions agree with TRBD2. TRBV5-3 is identified as an open reading frame with a role that is uncertain. Specimen: PBMCs. The source of this sequence is a human donor in good health (CMV status not recorded). Some clones in this sample may be carry-over from other donors' samples. The CDR3 sequence is CASSPTGGRTYNEQFF. The CDR3 nucleotides read TGTGCCAGCAGCCCGACGGGCGGGAGAACCTACAATGAGCAGTTCTTC.